This TCR beta chain comes out of a study of cytomegalovirus exposure and HLA in healthy donors. Each donor's status was that of a healthy bone marrow donor. At sampling all donors were nominally healthy, likely with unrecorded immune exposures. Primers included in the PCR were 60 Vbeta and 13 Jbeta primers. Using immunoSEQ multiplex PCR, the repertoire was profiled, and TCRdb retains in-frame clones only, with some absent. Its table lists approximately 120,000 clones. Trimming shortened V by 4 bases and J by 1 base, and 11 bases separated the two germline ends. CDR1 MNHEY and CDR2 SMNVEV come from the germline V gene (reference sequence). This CDR3 is 14 amino acids long. To note about this clone: Its specificity is unknown.

Study observations and caveats: One variant, a missense change in DCLRE1C, was linked in a later analysis to TCR beta V- and J-gene trimming.

The chain combines TRBV27 with TRBJ2-7, with D possibly TRBD2 on 5 matching bases. Sequenced material: PBMCs. The clonotype was recovered from a man aged 18 to 30 in good health and CMV-seronegative. This CDR3 is CASSSPGSSYEQYF. The CDR3 DNA reads as TGTGCCAGCAGTTCCCCGGGAAGTTCCTACGAGCAGTACTTC.